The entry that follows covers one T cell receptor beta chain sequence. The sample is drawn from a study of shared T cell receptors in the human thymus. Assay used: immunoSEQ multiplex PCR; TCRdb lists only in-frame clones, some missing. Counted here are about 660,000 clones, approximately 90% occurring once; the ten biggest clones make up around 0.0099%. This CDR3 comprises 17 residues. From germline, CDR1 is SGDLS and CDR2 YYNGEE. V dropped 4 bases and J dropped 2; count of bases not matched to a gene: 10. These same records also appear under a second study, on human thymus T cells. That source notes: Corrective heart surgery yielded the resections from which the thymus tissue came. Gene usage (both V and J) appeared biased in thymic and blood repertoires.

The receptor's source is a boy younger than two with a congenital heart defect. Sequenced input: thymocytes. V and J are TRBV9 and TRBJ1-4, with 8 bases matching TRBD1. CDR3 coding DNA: TGTGCCAGCAGCACCCGTGGGGGACAGGACACTAATGAAAAACTGTTTTTT. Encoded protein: CASSTRGGQDTNEKLFF. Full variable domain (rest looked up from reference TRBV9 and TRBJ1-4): DSGVTQTPKHLITATGQRVTLRCSPRSGDLSVYWYQQSLDQGLQFLIQYYNGEERAKGNILERFSAQQFPDLHSELNLSSLELGDSALYFCASSTRGGQDTNEKLFFGSGTQLSVL.